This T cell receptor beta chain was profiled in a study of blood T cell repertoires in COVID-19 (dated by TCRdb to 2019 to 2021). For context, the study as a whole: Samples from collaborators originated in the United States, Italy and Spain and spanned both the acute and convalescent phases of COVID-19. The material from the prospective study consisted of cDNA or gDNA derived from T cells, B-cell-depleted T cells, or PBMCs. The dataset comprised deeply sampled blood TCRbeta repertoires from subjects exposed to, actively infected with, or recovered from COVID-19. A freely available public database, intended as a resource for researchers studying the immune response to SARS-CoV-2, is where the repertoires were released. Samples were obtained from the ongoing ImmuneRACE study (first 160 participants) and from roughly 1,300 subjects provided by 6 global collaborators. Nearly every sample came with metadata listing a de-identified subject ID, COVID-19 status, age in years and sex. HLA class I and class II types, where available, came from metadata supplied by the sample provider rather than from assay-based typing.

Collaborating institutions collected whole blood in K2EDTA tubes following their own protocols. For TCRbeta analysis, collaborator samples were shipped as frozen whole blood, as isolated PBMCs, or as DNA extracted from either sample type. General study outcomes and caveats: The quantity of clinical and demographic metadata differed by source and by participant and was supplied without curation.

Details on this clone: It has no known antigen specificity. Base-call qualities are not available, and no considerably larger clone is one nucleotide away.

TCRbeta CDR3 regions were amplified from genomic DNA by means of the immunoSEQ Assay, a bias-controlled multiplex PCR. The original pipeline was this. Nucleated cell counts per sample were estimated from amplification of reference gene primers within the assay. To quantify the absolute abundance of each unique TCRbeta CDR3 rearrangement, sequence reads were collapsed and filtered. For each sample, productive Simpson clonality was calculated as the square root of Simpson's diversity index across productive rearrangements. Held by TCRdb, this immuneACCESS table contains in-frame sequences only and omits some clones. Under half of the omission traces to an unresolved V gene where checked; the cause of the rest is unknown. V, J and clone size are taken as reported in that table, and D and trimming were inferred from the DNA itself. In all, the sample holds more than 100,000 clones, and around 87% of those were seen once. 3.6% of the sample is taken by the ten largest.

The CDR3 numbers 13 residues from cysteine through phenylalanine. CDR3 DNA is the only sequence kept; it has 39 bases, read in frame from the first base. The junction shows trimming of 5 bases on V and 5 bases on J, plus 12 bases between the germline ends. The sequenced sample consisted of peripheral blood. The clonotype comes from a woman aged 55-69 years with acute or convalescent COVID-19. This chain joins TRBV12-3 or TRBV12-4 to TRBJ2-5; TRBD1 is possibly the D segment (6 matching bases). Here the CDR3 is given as CASSRQETETQYF. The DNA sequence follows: TGTGCCAGCAGTCGACAGGAAACGGAGACCCAGTACTTC.